Listed here are 32 T cell receptor beta chains from one sample, sequenced in a study of identical twins. TCRdb recomputed calls from the 5' RACE reads with MiXCR, one row per CDR3 protein. The table includes about 430,000 distinct CDR3 sequences, 18% detected once. Sample: naive T cells sorted from blood. These receptors came from a man between 50 and 59 years old in good health.

A few counts support this clonotype. The CDR3 is CASSQRDRSPSTDTQYF. CDR3 in DNA: TGTGCCAGCAGCCAGCGGGACAGATCCCCTAGCACAGATACGCAGTATTTT. The V gene is TRBV14, the J gene TRBJ2-3; a possible D gene is TRBD1 (7 bases). V shed 3 bases and J shed 0 bases, with 16 bases lying between them. The CDR3 sequence is 17 residues long. Germline-derived CDR1 and CDR2 are SGHDN and FVKESK.

The count of this clonotype is one. V and J are TRBV6-1 and TRBJ2-1, with 9 bases aligning to TRBD2. With V trimmed by 7 bases and J by 7 bases, 17 bases remained unmatched. This CDR3 is built from 17 residues. The germline gives CDR1 MNHNS, CDR2 SASEGT. The CDR3 reads CASKFPRRAGGPNEQFF. CDR3 coding DNA: TGTGCCAGCAAATTCCCCCGTCGAGCGGGGGGCCCTAATGAGCAGTTCTTC.

This clonotype was counted only a few times. This chain joins TRBV3-1 and TRBJ2-1; no clear D. V shed 1 base and J shed 8 bases, with 9 bases lying between them. Germline V gives CDR1 LGHDT, CDR2 YNNKEL (reference sequence). The CDR3 length is 13 residues. In nucleotides, the CDR3 is TGTGCCAGCAGCCAAGTCCTCTCGGATGAGCAGTTCTTC. Its protein product is CASSQVLSDEQFF.

The sample holds a few counts of this clonotype. This chain links TRBV27 with TRBJ2-5; a weak D match, TRBD1 (6 bases). Per germline, CDR1 MNHEY and CDR2 SMNVEV (reference sequence). V lost 2 bases to trimming and J lost 5 bases, with 18 bases between them. The CDR3 runs 16 residues. The CDR3 sequence is CASSLGGGHVGETQYF. The DNA for the CDR3 is TGTGCCAGCAGTTTAGGGGGCGGGCACGTCGGTGAGACCCAGTACTTC.

The gene calls are TRBV19 and TRBJ2-5, with TRBD2 matching over 7 bases. The CDR3 length is 12 residues. CDR1 LNHDA and CDR2 SQIVND come from the germline V gene (reference sequence). The trim removed 8 bases at V and 5 bases at J, leaving 5 bases unmatched. In DNA, the CDR3 is TGTGCCAGTGGGGGGGTCGAGGAGACCCAGTACTTC. It specifies CASGGVEETQYF.

In this sample, this clonotype turned up many times. This chain uses TRBV15 with TRBJ2-3, with D tentatively TRBD2 (6 bases). Trimming took off 6 bases at V and 6 bases at J, with 16 bases between the two ends. The CDR3 runs to 14 residues. In germline, CDR1 is LNHNV, CDR2 YYDKDF (reference sequence). The DNA of the CDR3 is TGTGCCACCAGTTTGGGGGGTGCCGCGGATACGCAGTATTTT. Translation gives CATSLGGAADTQYF.

This clonotype occurred many times. This rearrangement joins TRBV29-1 to TRBJ2-1; unclear D gene. This CDR3 is built from 12 residues. V lost 7 bases, J lost 6 bases, and 13 bases lay in between. Germline CDR1 is SQVTM and CDR2 is ANQGSEA. CDR3 DNA: TGCAGCGCAACGGACGGAGCCAATGAGCAGTTCTTC. Its protein product is CSATDGANEQFF.

This clonotype was recorded once. A read error is possible here, since a much larger clone lies one base away. The V and J genes are TRBV27 and TRBJ2-2, with 9 bases matching TRBD2. The CDR3 consists of 15 residues. Per germline, CDR1 MNHEY and CDR2 SMNVEV (reference sequence). The CDR3 loop reads CASNVAGEGTGELVF. The CDR3, as DNA: TGTGCCAGCAACGTAGCGGGAGAGGGTACCGGGGAGCTGGTTTTT.

This rearrangement joins TRBV20-1 to TRBJ2-1; unclear D gene. CDR1 is DFQATT and CDR2 is SNEGSKA in the germline V gene (reference sequence). Trimming cost V 0 bases and J 5 bases, with 8 bases left between them. The CDR3 consists of 13 residues. CDR3 DNA sequence: TGCAGTGCTAGAGACCCCCGTGACAATGAGCAGTTCTTC. Its protein is CSARDPRDNEQFF.

This chain links TRBV19 with TRBJ2-1; no firm D call. The CDR3 sequence is 13 residues long. With 4 bases removed from V and 2 bases from J, the gap between germline ends came to 6 bases. Germline CDR1 LNHDA, CDR2 SQIVND (reference sequence). The CDR3 here is CASSTAAYNEQFF. Here the CDR3 DNA reads TGTGCCAGTAGTACCGCGGCCTACAATGAGCAGTTCTTC.

The chain has TRBV11-1 and TRBJ2-4; the D gene is possibly TRBD1 (6 bases). V gave up 1 base and J gave up 1 base, with 17 bases separating them. The CDR3 totals 18 residues. Germline V gives CDR1 SGHAT, CDR2 FQDESV (reference sequence). The CDR3 sequence: CASSLGTGSPLAKNIQYF. The CDR3 nucleotides are TGTGCCAGCAGCTTAGGAACAGGGTCTCCTTTGGCCAAAAACATTCAGTACTTC.

This chain links TRBV5-1 with TRBJ2-3; D remains unclear. The CDR3 consists of 15 residues. Germline V gene lookup returns CDR1 SGHRS and CDR2 YFSETQ. The ends were cut back, 0 bases at V and 0 bases at J, with 8 bases in the middle. The CDR3 coding sequence is TGCGCCAGCAGCTTGGCCGTGGGAAGCACAGATACGCAGTATTTT. Translation gives CASSLAVGSTDTQYF.

The chain employs TRBV9 and TRBJ1-6; D call uncertain. The germline CDR1 and CDR2 sequences are SGDLS and YYNGEE. This CDR3 is built from 17 residues. V lost 1 base and J lost 8, with 19 bases in between. The CDR3 loop is CASSVNPRLGKDSPLHF. CDR3 in DNA: TGTGCCAGCAGCGTAAACCCCCGGTTAGGAAAAGATTCACCCCTCCACTTT.

In this sample, this clonotype turned up a few times. The chain's CDR3 is CASSRGLLAGGADTQYF. The CDR3 coding sequence is TGCGCCAGCAGCCGCGGACTACTAGCGGGAGGGGCAGATACGCAGTATTTT. The chain recombines TRBV5-1 with TRBJ2-3, with 13 bases fitting TRBD2. CDR1 and CDR2 (germline): SGHRS, YFSETQ. Trimming removed 4 bases from V and 4 bases from J; junction bases left unmatched: 9. CDR3 size: 17 residues.

This clonotype has just a few counts. This sequence joins TRBV27 and TRBJ2-1, with 7 nucleotides matching TRBD2. V gave up 1 base and J gave up 8 bases; unmatched junction bases: 8. The germline CDR1 and CDR2 sequences are MNHEY and SMNVEV (reference sequence). The CDR3 is 15 amino acids. The CDR3 DNA reads TGTGCCAGCAGTTTATGGGGGGGTAGGGGCCATGAGCAGTTCTTC. Translation: CASSLWGGRGHEQFF.

This clonotype was observed a few times. The chain couples TRBV28 to TRBJ2-4; 7 nucleotides line up with TRBD1. The CDR3 sequence is 15 residues long. Germline CDR1 and CDR2: MDHEN and SYDVKM. The trim removed 6 bases at V and 3 bases at J, leaving 8 bases unmatched. As DNA, the CDR3 is TGTGCCAGCAGCGGAATGGGGGACAGCAAAAACATTCAGTACTTC. This encodes CASSGMGDSKNIQYF.

The chain links TRBV7-9 to TRBJ1-2, with 9 bases that match TRBD1. The CDR3 loop spans 17 amino acids. V trimming: 1 base; J trimming: 6 bases; junction bases outside the gene matches: 12. Germline V CDR1 and CDR2: SEHNR, FQNEAQ (reference sequence). This CDR3 is CASSLGRTGTGRNGYTF. The CDR3 region has the DNA TGTGCCAGCAGCTTAGGGCGGACGGGGACAGGGAGGAATGGCTACACCTTC.

This rearrangement joins TRBV12-3 or TRBV12-4 to TRBJ1-3; D not resolved. V was shortened by 6 bases and J by 0 bases, with 15 bases between the two germline ends. The CDR3 totals 16 residues. DNA of the CDR3: TGTGCCAGCAGCTCCAGACTCCTTACCTCTGGAAACACCATATATTTT. It codes for CASSSRLLTSGNTIYF.

The gene calls are TRBV6-1 and TRBJ2-6; 9 bases are shared with TRBD1. Trimming took 5 bases from V and 2 from J; bases not matched to a gene: 1. There are 15 residues in the CDR3. CDR1 is MNHNS and CDR2 is SASEGT in the germline V gene. CDR3 sequence: CASSTGGTGANVLTF. The CDR3 DNA sequence: TGTGCCAGCAGTACAGGGGGCACTGGGGCCAACGTCCTGACTTTC.

This clonotype was detected a few times. This chain uses TRBV20-1 with TRBJ2-7; D perhaps matches TRBD2 (5 bases). Trimming took off 0 bases at V and 4 bases at J, with 10 bases between the two ends. The CDR3 spans 13 residues. Germline V gene sequence: CDR1 DFQATT, CDR2 SNEGSKA (reference sequence). This CDR3 reads CSARDGVGYEQYF. CDR3 nucleotides: TGCAGTGCTAGAGACGGGGTTGGGTACGAGCAGTACTTC.

The CDR3 loop is CASTPGAYSNQPQHF. The CDR3 region has the DNA TGTGCCAGTACTCCAGGGGCGTATAGCAATCAGCCCCAGCATTTT. The genes are TRBV19 and TRBJ1-5; TRBD1 might be the D (6 bases). This CDR3 region has 15 residues. V lost 7 bases to trimming and J lost 0 bases, with 13 bases between them. Germline V gene data show CDR1 as LNHDA and CDR2 as SQIVND (reference sequence).

The chain couples TRBV11-2 to TRBJ2-1; 8 bases are shared with TRBD2. The germline V gene has CDR1 SGHAT and CDR2 FQNNGV. The CDR3 runs 19 residues. Trimming cost V 5 bases and J 6 bases; bases outside gene matches: 21. CDR3 nucleotide sequence: TGTGCCAGCAGCCCCAGGTCTAGCGGGTATGGGCCTGGATCCAATGAGCAGTTCTTC. This gives the protein CASSPRSSGYGPGSNEQFF.

The chain uses TRBV29-1 and TRBJ2-5; unclear D gene. The CDR3 sequence is 11 residues long. V was cut by 3 bases and J by 7 bases, with 9 bases left in between. Germline CDR1 SQVTM, CDR2 ANQGSEA. CDR3 sequence reads: CSVDSATTQYF. The CDR3 DNA reads as TGCAGCGTTGATTCAGCGACGACCCAGTACTTC.

This clonotype turned up a few times. V is TRBV4-3 and J is TRBJ2-3, with 9 positions matching TRBD2. Germline CDR1 LGHNA, CDR2 YSLEER. CDR3 size: 18 residues. After removal of 0 bases from V and 1 base from J, the junction contained 8 bases not matched to a gene. The CDR3 spells CASSQDNGKREGTDTQYF. In nucleotides, the CDR3 is TGCGCCAGCAGCCAAGATAACGGAAAGCGGGAGGGCACAGATACGCAGTATTTT.

The chain couples TRBV5-1 to TRBJ1-2; a weak D match, TRBD1 (6 bases). V lost 0 bases and J lost 0, with 9 bases in between. The CDR3 loop spans 15 amino acids. CDR1 is SGHRS and CDR2 is YFSETQ in the germline V gene. CDR3 amino acids: CASSLVAGANYGYTF. The DNA of the CDR3 is TGCGCCAGCAGCTTGGTCGCAGGGGCTAACTATGGCTACACCTTC.

This clonotype has just a few counts. The chain carries TRBV4-1 and TRBJ1-2; tentatively, D is TRBD1 (5 bases). The V gene's germline CDR1 is MGHRA and CDR2 YSYEKL. The germline V and J ends were trimmed by 0 bases and 7 bases, with 18 bases remaining between them. CDR3 length: 16 amino acids. The CDR3 protein is CASSQDPRADGGGYTF. The CDR3 DNA follows: TGCGCCAGCAGCCAAGATCCCAGGGCGGATGGTGGTGGCTACACCTTC.

By sample fraction, this clonotype is large (0.1 to 1%). This chain links TRBV11-2 with TRBJ1-5, with D perhaps TRBD1 (5 bases). Looked up from germline, CDR1 is SGHAT and CDR2 is FQNNGV. Trimming shortened V by 5 bases and J by 4 bases, and 9 bases separated the two germline ends. The CDR3 extends over 13 amino acids. The CDR3: CASSQDMNQPQHF. CDR3 nucleotide sequence: TGTGCCAGCAGCCAGGACATGAATCAGCCCCAGCATTTT.

This clonotype was picked up many times. The chain is built from TRBV5-5 and TRBJ2-2; perhaps TRBD2 as D (5 bases). This CDR3 has 15 residues. V lost 5 bases and J 4 bases, leaving 15 bases between the germline ends. Germline V gene data show CDR1 as SGHKS and CDR2 as YYEKEE (reference sequence). The CDR3 loop reads CASRWGERGTGELFF. Here the CDR3 DNA reads TGTGCCAGCAGGTGGGGAGAACGCGGCACCGGGGAGCTGTTTTTT. Based on the CDR3 plus reference TRBV5-5 and TRBJ2-2, the full variable domain is DAGVTQSPTHLIKTRGQQVTLRCSPISGHKSVSWYQQVLGQGPQFIFQYYEKEERGRGNFPDRFSARQFPNYSSELNVNALLLGDSALYLCASRWGERGTGELFFGEGSRLTVL.

The chain uses TRBV5-1 and TRBJ2-1; a weak D match, TRBD1 (7 bases). The CDR3 consists of 16 residues. Germline CDR1 reads SGHRS; CDR2 reads YFSETQ. Trimming took off 4 bases at V and 0 bases at J, with 14 bases between the two ends. CDR3 coding DNA: TGCGCCAGCAGCCCAGGAGGGGGCAGCTCCTACAATGAGCAGTTCTTC. Amino acids: CASSPGGGSSYNEQFF.

The table lists this clonotype with a few counts. For the CDR3, the DNA is TGTGCCAGCAGTGACCGAATGTGGACGCAGTATTTT. It is translated as CASSDRMWTQYF. The chain employs TRBV2 and TRBJ2-3; no firm D call. The ends were cut back, 3 bases at V and 9 bases at J, with 10 bases in the middle. Germline CDR1 is SNHLY and CDR2 is FYNNEI. This CDR3 spans 12 amino acids.

The rearrangement links TRBV7-8 to TRBJ2-7; D possibly corresponds to TRBD1 (5 bases). With 6 bases removed from V and 3 bases from J, the gap between germline ends came to 21 bases. This CDR3 has 16 amino acids. Germline CDR1 reads SGHVS; CDR2 reads FQNEAQ. The CDR3 DNA reads as TGTGCCAGCAGTTCCTACCCAGGGATTATCCTCTACGAGCAGTACTTC. Its translation: CASSSYPGIILYEQYF.

This clonotype was recorded a few times. The rearrangement uses TRBV12-3 or TRBV12-4 and TRBJ2-3; 7 bases fit TRBD1. V gave up 5 bases and J gave up 5 bases; unmatched junction bases: 13. The CDR3 length is 16 residues. The CDR3 DNA sequence: TGTGCCAGCAGTACCTATACGACAGGGTCCGGAGATACGCAGTATTTT. Translating gives CASSTYTTGSGDTQYF.